These T cell receptor beta chains were read from a single sample in a study of technical replicates of blood from a few donors. The repertoire was sequenced with immunoSEQ multiplex PCR; TCRdb's copy has only in-frame clones and lacks some. The table has tens of thousands of clones, roughly nine tenths seen once. Sample: T cells isolated from PBMCs. The receptors here all came from a human donor in good health. CDR3s leave out the opening cysteine and the closing phenylalanine or tryptophan. The order of the fields is CDR3 protein, J gene, V gene.

ASSFRGYTQY TRBJ2-3 TRBV7-2
ASSLYAGGYGYT TRBJ1-2 TRBV19
ASSQEAGEYQPQH TRBJ1-5 TRBV4-2
ASSPGTGGYEQY TRBJ2-7 TRBV27
ASSLAQGNYGYT TRBJ1-2 TRBV7-8
ASSQHSQGGGKNYEQY TRBJ2-7 TRBV4-3
ASSESLSRRRDPSYEQY TRBJ2-7 TRBV10-2
AISDTSGKQETQY TRBJ2-5 TRBV10-3
ASSNGQGIWETQY TRBJ2-5 TRBV27
ASSREQGTEAF TRBJ1-1 TRBV7-9
ASSLRQYQETQY TRBJ2-5 TRBV14
ASGASLSNTGELF TRBJ2-2 TRBV7-3
ASSYSGGSGYT TRBJ1-2 TRBV6-6
ASSTQAGVSDTQY TRBJ2-3 TRBV19
ASSSQGQGARNEQF TRBJ2-1 TRBV6-5
ASSLDRWSYGYT TRBJ1-2 TRBV6-6
ASSAEPGQPNYGYT TRBJ1-2 TRBV25-1
SVEGGGVSSYEQY TRBJ2-7 TRBV29-1
ASTPGSYEQY TRBJ2-7 TRBV2
ASSSGTSAFYEQY TRBJ2-7 TRBV9
ASSLSGHRTDTQY TRBJ2-3 TRBV7-2
ASAADPTNEKLF TRBJ1-4 TRBV28
ASSLGAVQETQY TRBJ2-5 TRBV5-6
ASSASTDTQY TRBJ2-3 TRBV6-1
ASSLRTGGSNQPQH TRBJ1-5 TRBV27
ATSRYGTSGITDTQY TRBJ2-3 TRBV15
AWSSDRDQPQH TRBJ1-5 TRBV30
ASSFVSIDTEAF TRBJ1-1 TRBV7-2